This TCR beta chain was identified during a study of T-cell memory formation after mild COVID-19. Study as a whole: Clusters of TCRs were largely donor specific.

The TCR alpha and TCR beta cDNA libraries, bearing sample barcodes and UMIs, were generated by 5'RACE using constant-segment primers. TCRdb passed the 5' RACE reads through MiXCR, listing each CDR3 protein once. There are approximately 580,000 distinct CDR3 sequences in the sample; around 20% occur only once, and approximately 13% lies in the top ten. This clonotype was counted only a few times. Its antigen is as yet unknown. Study results and caveats: Chiefly within CM and EM were the contracting CD4+ clones; CD8+ ones were within EMRA.

The CDR3 has 16 amino acids. Germline V gene data show CDR1 as MNHEY and CDR2 as SVGAGI. The V segment lost 4 bases and the J segment 4 bases; nucleotides outside the gene matches: 5. This rearrangement joins TRBV6-5 to TRBJ2-1, with 12 bases that match TRBD2. The sequence was obtained from an adult woman who had mild COVID-19 (a few samples of this study predate the infection). Cell type and time point are not known. The sample consisted of PBMCs or a T cell subset sorted from them (not recorded which). The CDR3 bases are TGTGCCAGCAGTTTGACTAGCGGGAGTGGATACAATGAGCAGTTCTTC. This gives the protein CASSLTSGSGYNEQFF.